This TCR beta chain was captured by sequencing in a study of siplizumab effects on memory and regulatory T cells. Assay: immunoSEQ multiplex PCR; the TCRdb copy retains only in-frame clones and omits some. Here the sample spans around 68,000 clones, over 75% being singletons. General study results and limits: Both greater diversity than memory cells and a major contribution to the alloresponse seemed to characterize naive T cells. Suppressive capability of dividing Tregs from siplizumab cultures went unverified. No assignable naive or memory phenotype existed for roughly 75-96% of proliferating CD4+ or CD8+ clones.

This clone has only a few counts. Its specificity is unknown. The CDR3 sequence is 15 residues long. The trim removed 6 bases at V and 5 bases at J, leaving 10 bases unmatched. CDR1 and CDR2 (germline): LNHDA, SQIVND (reference sequence). Sequencing used Tregs sorted from blood. The clonotype originates from a human donor in good health. The chain joins TRBV19 to TRBJ1-2, with 9 bases matching TRBD1. The CDR3 sequence: CASSTGGIGGYGYTF. CDR3 coding DNA: TGTGCCAGTAGCACAGGGGGCATAGGAGGTTATGGCTACACCTTC.